This T cell receptor beta chain was sequenced during a study of blood T cell repertoires in COVID-19. Study information: Samples taken during acute and convalescent COVID-19 were collected in the United States, Italy and Spain. In each case, the material was cDNA or gDNA derived from T cells, B-cell-depleted T cells, or PBMCs.

Seattle's cohort entered during active infection and was followed longitudinally. Source study methods: Amplification of reference gene primers provided the estimated nucleated cell counts. Measured with immunoSEQ multiplex PCR; TCRdb has only the in-frame clones, and not every one. From that table come the V and J calls and clone size; the DNA was used to work out D and trimming. Found here are roughly 440,000 clones, 70% to 90% of them singletons; the top ten hold around 12%. The CDR3 is 14 residues long. This receptor was obtained from a woman in her fifties or sixties with COVID-19, enrolled during active disease. V is TRBV21-1 and J is TRBJ1-5; the table names TRBD1, a call not compared with the DNA. TRBV21-1 is assigned pseudogene status. The specimen sequenced was peripheral blood. The chain's CDR3 is CASMGGQGGQPQHF. CDR3 bases: TGTGCCAGCATGGGGGGACAGGGCGGGCAGCCCCAGCATTTT.